This TCR beta chain was retrieved from a study of T cell responses to AZD1222 COVID-19 vaccine. General study points: The peak T cell response came first, and repertoires were sampled only after it. Nearly half of unique spike-specific TCRs reportedly avoided B.1.351 and B.1.1.7 mutated regions.

Clones were read by immunoSEQ multiplex PCR, and TCRdb kept only the in-frame ones, dropping some. The sample includes under 50,000 clones, about 90% of them seen just once. For this clone: Its antigen is not identified.

Pooling was applied to second doses at about 4 or about 12 weeks. V shed 5 bases and J shed 6 bases, with 17 bases lying between them. CDR1 and CDR2 from the germline V gene are MDHEN and SYDVKM. This CDR3 spans 15 amino acids. The clonotype originates from an adult who received the AZD1222 COVID-19 vaccine. The V call is TRBV28, the J call TRBJ1-5; perhaps TRBD1 as D (5 bases). The specimen comprised peripheral blood, sampled 28 days after the second AZD1222 dose. The CDR3 region is CASSGGGGASQPQHF. Here the CDR3 DNA reads TGTGCCAGCAGTGGGGGTGGAGGCGCGAGTCAGCCCCAGCATTTT.